The clone carrying this TCR beta chain was counted many times. Assay used: immunoSEQ multiplex PCR; TCRdb lists only in-frame clones, some missing. The table includes hundreds of thousands of clones, about 90% detected once. Participants had their cohort set by participant-reported clinical history. The CDR3 extends over 15 amino acids. V shed 3 bases, J shed 6 bases, and the junction held 10 bases outside the gene matches. CDR1 is MNHNS, CDR2 SASEGT, per germline. The data derive from a study of blood T cell repertoires in COVID-19. Across the whole study: Recovery among Cohort 3 donors was established by two negative PCRs, clearance, or symptom resolution. T cells, B-cell-depleted T cells, or PBMCs provided the cDNA or gDNA that served as material. Samples of COVID-19 (acute and convalescent) were obtained from the United States, Italy and Spain.

Sequencing used PBMCs or T cells enriched from blood (not recorded which). This sequence was found in a man in his forties or fifties in a cohort exposed to, infected with or recovered from COVID-19 (not recorded which). The chain carries TRBV6-1 and TRBJ1-1; the match to TRBD1 covers 7 bases. The CDR3 here is CASSDARGVIAEAFF. The DNA of the CDR3 is TGTGCCAGCAGTGACGCCAGGGGGGTTATCGCTGAAGCTTTCTTT.